This is a list of T cell receptor beta chains from one sample in a study of cytomegalovirus exposure and HLA in healthy donors. Libraries were prepared by immunoSEQ multiplex PCR; TCRdb keeps only in-frame clonotypes and omits some of them. The sample includes 130,000 or so clones, roughly 86% seen only once; the top ten take more than 2.5%. The specimen was PBMCs. The receptors originated from a young man in good health and CMV-seropositive. Each CDR3 is given with its conserved first and last residue. The D gene is left open where the match is weak. The size field is filled for only some rows; it gives once, few, many or a size class.

length,D,J,size,V,DNA,CDR3
15,-,TRBJ1-4,-,TRBV5-1,TGCGCCAGCAGCATTACGGGGGGGCGTAATGAAAAACTGTTTTTT,CASSITGGRNEKLFF
12,-,TRBJ1-2,-,TRBV19,TGTGCCAGTAGGACAGGTCGTTATGGCTACACCTTC,CASRTGRYGYTF
12,-,TRBJ2-7,-,TRBV11-3,TGTGCCAGCAGCTCCCGGGGATACGAGCAGTACTTC,CASSSRGYEQYF
13,-,TRBJ1-1,-,TRBV7-6,TGTGCCAGCAGCTTGGCGGGGGCGACTGAAGCTTTCTTT,CASSLAGATEAFF
15,-,TRBJ2-7,-,TRBV6-5,TGTGCCAGCAGTCCCTCTCCCCAGTCGACCTACGAGCAGTACTTC,CASSPSPQSTYEQYF
12,-,TRBJ2-3,-,TRBV30,TGTGCCTGTTCCGAAGGGGGAGATACGCAGTATTTT,CACSEGGDTQYF
12,-,TRBJ2-5,few,TRBV27,TGTGCCAGCAGTGAACTAGGAGAGACCCAGTACTTC,CASSELGETQYF
14,-,TRBJ1-2,-,TRBV6-1,TGTGCCAGCAGTGAGTCGAACAGGGTTAATGGCTACACCTTC,CASSESNRVNGYTF
13,-,TRBJ1-2,once,TRBV7-9,TGTGCCAGCAGCTCTCCCGCCGGGGGTAGCTACACCTTC,CASSSPAGGSYTF
15,TRBD2,TRBJ2-1,-,TRBV7-6,TGTGCCAGCGCGACTAGCGGGAGGGTCGGTGCTGAGCAGTTCTTC,CASATSGRVGAEQFF
15,TRBD2,TRBJ2-5,-,TRBV2,TGTGCCAGCACTGGATCTGGCGGGAGTCATGAGACCCAGTACTTC,CASTGSGGSHETQYF
15,-,TRBJ1-5,-,TRBV5-1,TGCGCCAGCAGCTTACAGGCGGGGAGGGATCAGCCCCAGCATTTT,CASSLQAGRDQPQHF